This T cell receptor (beta chain) originates from a study of blood T cell repertoires in COVID-19. Study-level background: Samples came from the United States, Italy and Spain, spanning acute and convalescent COVID-19. Sources were T cells, B-cell-depleted T cells, or PBMCs; the material itself was cDNA or gDNA.

The authors' processing: Researchers report that nucleated cell counts were estimated from reference gene primer amplification. The table came from immunoSEQ multiplex PCR; TCRdb's copy has only in-frame clones and leaves some out. V, J and clone size are taken as reported in that table, and D and trimming were inferred from the DNA itself. The table has 200,000 to 250,000 clones, nearly 90% seen once. This clonotype was obtained from a man younger than 35 with active or convalescent COVID-19. The sample taken for sequencing was peripheral blood.

The CDR3, as DNA: TGTGCCAGTAGTATCCGGACAACTCCCACGACCTACAATGAGCAGTTCTTC. It codes for CASSIRTTPTTYNEQFF. The chain links TRBV19 to TRBJ2-1, with D possibly matching TRBD1 (5 bases). Trimming shortened V by 3 bases and J by 2 bases, and 17 bases separated the two germline ends. Germline values: CDR1 LNHDA, CDR2 SQIVND (reference sequence). The CDR3 consists of 17 residues.